The sequence of this T cell receptor (beta chain) was determined in a study of CD8 T cells in ankylosing spondylitis. The CDR3 sequence is 17 residues long. V was pared by 3 bases and J by 4 bases, with 11 bases of the junction left unmatched. This clonotype was detected ten times or more. One entry per CDR3 protein results from TCRdb running MiXCR on the 5' RACE reads. The sample consists of around 180,000 distinct CDR3 sequences, around a sixth of them appearing once. Sequenced input: blood, either unsorted or a sorted T cell fraction (not recorded which). The sequence came from a male donor under 30 with ankylosing spondylitis or in good health (not recorded which). This chain uses TRBV12-3 or TRBV12-4 with TRBJ2-1, with 8 bases fitting TRBD2. DNA for the CDR3: TGTGCCAGCAGTTTCCATTCGGGCGGGAGGTCATACAATGAGCAGTTCTTC. This translates into CASSFHSGGRSYNEQFF.